The 23 T cell receptor beta chains below were found in one sample sequenced in a study of a mutant IDH1 vaccine in newly diagnosed glioma (dated by TCRdb to the early 2020s). The time point label corresponds to: baseline, week 1 (first vaccination visit). Taken with the paper, the label for treatment or condition translates to: pre-vaccination baseline after standard-of-care therapy. Receptor libraries were prepared by the immunoSEQ multiplex PCR assay. Not all clones reach the TCRdb copy of this immuneACCESS table, which keeps in-frame sequences only. Checked studies attribute under half of the gap to unresolved V genes and leave the rest unexplained. This sample comprises about 50,000 clones, just over 85% of them detected only once. The ten biggest clones cover less than 3% of the sample. The material sequenced was PBMCs, taken from a glioma patient treated with radiotherapy, temozolomide or both. The receptor set was obtained from a man aged 40-55 years with glioma.

CDR3 nucleotides: TGTGCCAGCAGCTTAGTTAGGGACGGACCTTATGGCTACACCTTC. Amino acids: CASSLVRDGPYGYTF. The chain has TRBV7-8 and TRBJ1-2; D may be TRBD1 (5 bases). V was trimmed by 1 base and J by 5 bases, leaving 14 bases between them. The CDR3 consists of 15 residues. Germline CDR1 and CDR2: SGHVS and FQNEAQ. The full variable domain, with the rest looked up from reference TRBV7-8 and TRBJ1-2, is GAGVSQSPRYKVAKRGQDVALRCDPISGHVSLFWYQQALGQGPEFLTYFQNEAQLDKSGLPSDRFFAERPEGSVSTLKIQRTQQEDSAVYLCASSLVRDGPYGYTFGSGTRLTVV.

The chain carries TRBV19 and TRBJ2-7; the D gene is possibly TRBD1 (6 bases). V lost 3 bases and J lost 3, with 15 bases in between. The germline V gene has CDR1 LNHDA and CDR2 SQIVND (reference sequence). There are 15 residues in the CDR3. CDR3: CASSIRLQGGYEQYF. CDR3 bases: TGTGCCAGTAGTATTCGGTTACAAGGGGGCTACGAGCAGTACTTC.

J is TRBJ2-1 and V is TRBV2; D gene uncertain. CDR1 and CDR2 (germline): SNHLY, FYNNEI. The CDR3 has 14 residues. V was cut by 2 bases and J by 1 base, with 6 bases left in between. The DNA for the CDR3 is TGTGCCAGCAGTGAACAGCAGTCCTACAATGAGCAGTTCTTC. Its protein is CASSEQQSYNEQFF.

The rearrangement links TRBV6-5 to TRBJ1-1; D is unclear. The CDR3 sequence is 15 residues long. Germline V lookup: CDR1 MNHEY, CDR2 SVGAGI. V was clipped by 6 bases and J by 0 bases, with 14 bases between them. The CDR3 loop is CASRRDLTLNTEAFF. CDR3 nucleotides: TGTGCCAGCAGGAGGGATCTTACTCTGAACACTGAAGCTTTCTTT.

This clone has just a few counts. The J gene is TRBJ1-1, the V gene TRBV4-1, with no clear D. This CDR3 contains 14 residues. Germline V CDR1 and CDR2: MGHRA, YSYEKL. The V gene lost 6 bases and the J gene lost 2 bases, with 13 bases spanning the gap. The CDR3 loop reads CASSFYGVNTEAFF. The CDR3 DNA follows: TGCGCCAGCAGTTTCTACGGAGTAAACACTGAAGCTTTCTTT.

This chain joins TRBV7-8 and TRBJ2-7; tentatively, D is TRBD1 or TRBD2 (5 bases each). The V end lost 7 bases, the J end lost 0 bases, and 16 bases lay between the germline ends. The CDR3 runs 15 residues. Per the germline V gene, CDR1 is SGHVS and CDR2 is FQNEAQ. CDR3 residues: CASNPGASSSYEQYF. In DNA, the CDR3 is TGTGCCAGCAACCCCGGGGCGTCGAGCTCCTACGAGCAGTACTTC.

The chain carries TRBV6-5 and TRBJ1-2; D is ambiguous. CDR3 length: 13 residues. Germline loops: CDR1 MNHEY, CDR2 SVGAGI. The germline V and J ends were trimmed by 5 bases and 6 bases, with 13 bases remaining between them. CDR3 in amino acids: CASSAGRGNGYTF. CDR3 bases: TGTGCCAGCAGTGCGGGGAGAGGTAATGGCTACACCTTC.

The chain uses TRBV28 and TRBJ1-2, with D possibly TRBD1 on 5 matching bases. The CDR3 loop spans 13 amino acids. V dropped 6 bases and J dropped 4 bases, with 12 bases sitting between them. Germline assignment: CDR1 MDHEN and CDR2 SYDVKM. The CDR3 loop reads CASRTGRSYGYTF. The CDR3 DNA reads TGTGCCAGCAGAACAGGAAGGAGCTATGGCTACACCTTC.

This chain links TRBV19 with TRBJ1-4; unclear D gene. Germline V gene sequence: CDR1 LNHDA, CDR2 SQIVND (reference sequence). CDR3 length: 13 residues. Trimming shortened V by 5 bases and J by 10 bases, and 14 bases separated the two germline ends. The CDR3 DNA reads as TGTGCCAGTAGTGATCAGAGTTGGGGAAAACTGTTTTTT. Translated, it gives CASSDQSWGKLFF. Based on the CDR3 plus reference TRBV19 and TRBJ1-4, the full variable domain is DGGITQSPKYLFRKEGQNVTLSCEQNLNHDAMYWYRQDPGQGLRLIYYSQIVNDFQKGDIAEGYSVSREKKESFPLTVTSAQKNPTAFYLCASSDQSWGKLFFGSGTQLSVL.

This clone was counted a few times. The V gene is TRBV29-1, the J gene TRBJ1-1, with D possibly matching TRBD1 (5 bases). CDR3 length: 16 amino acids. V was trimmed by 1 base and J by 0 bases, leaving 15 bases between them. The germline V gene has CDR1 SQVTM and CDR2 ANQGSEA. CDR3 DNA: TGCAGCGTTGAAGGAATGGGGGGGGTTATGAACACTGAAGCTTTCTTT. It yields the protein CSVEGMGGVMNTEAFF.

This rearrangement joins TRBV6-5 to TRBJ2-7; D is unclear. Germline CDR1 reads MNHEY; CDR2 reads SVGAGI. The V gene lost 1 base and the J gene lost 3 bases, with 10 bases spanning the gap. The CDR3 is 14 residues long. The CDR3 region is CASSYYQTNYEQYF. CDR3 DNA sequence: TGTGCCAGCAGTTACTACCAGACCAACTACGAGCAGTACTTC.

This chain links TRBV12-5 with TRBJ2-7, with TRBD1 matching over 9 bases. Losses at the gene ends were 5 bases for V and 6 bases for J; bases not matched to a gene: 8. Germline V CDR1 and CDR2: LGHNT, FRNRAP. The CDR3 contains 14 residues. CDR3 bases: TGTGCTAGTGGTGGGGGACAGGGTTGGTCCGAGCAGTACTTC. It is translated as CASGGGQGWSEQYF.

V usage is TRBV9 and J usage is TRBJ2-3; D gene ambiguous. Per germline, CDR1 SGDLS and CDR2 YYNGEE. V gave up 2 bases and J gave up 4 bases, with 11 bases separating them. CDR3 length equals 14 residues. CDR3 loop: CASSVKGAADTQYF. In DNA form, the CDR3 reads TGTGCCAGCAGCGTTAAGGGTGCGGCAGATACGCAGTATTTT.

The rearrangement uses TRBV18 and TRBJ1-4; D uncertain. Germline V gene data show CDR1 as KGHSH and CDR2 as LQKENI. This CDR3 is built from 13 residues. Trimming stripped 6 bases from V and 8 bases from J, with 13 bases between. CDR3 residues: CASSPGRGEKLFF. The DNA for the CDR3 is TGTGCCAGCTCCCCCGGACGGGGAGAAAAACTGTTTTTT.

This clone was observed a single time. J is TRBJ2-6 and V is TRBV18; the D gene is possibly TRBD2 (5 bases). Trimming took 2 bases from V and 10 from J, leaving 12 bases between them. The CDR3 sequence is 14 residues long. The germline V gene has CDR1 KGHSH and CDR2 LQKENI. This chain's CDR3 is CASSPMVTGNVLTF. As DNA, the CDR3 is TGTGCCAGCTCACCAATGGTGACGGGGAACGTCCTGACTTTC.

The chain links TRBV9 to TRBJ2-1, with D hard to call. This CDR3 region has 13 residues. The V end lost 0 bases, the J end lost 10 bases, and 11 bases lay between the germline ends. The germline V gene encodes CDR1 SGDLS and CDR2 YYNGEE. CDR3 nucleotides: TGTGCCAGCAGCGTAGCTCTTTGGGGAGAGCAGTTCTTC. It codes for CASSVALWGEQFF.

The chain combines TRBV4-3 with TRBJ2-7; D gene unclear. The CDR3 is 14 amino acids. With 0 bases removed from V and 0 bases from J, the gap between germline ends came to 6 bases. Germline CDR1 is LGHNA and CDR2 is YSLEER. CDR3 residues: CASSQEASSYEQYF. CDR3 nucleotides: TGCGCCAGCAGCCAAGAGGCCAGCTCCTACGAGCAGTACTTC.

Comments on this clone: The junction differs from germline at one of its ends, possibly a read error. The gene calls are TRBV7-7 and TRBJ2-7; 11 nucleotides line up with TRBD1. In germline, CDR1 is SSHAT, CDR2 FNYEAQ (reference sequence). The CDR3 is 15 residues long. The CDR3 spells CASSPGTGGHNEQYF. CDR3 DNA sequence: TGTGCTAGCAGCCCCGGGACAGGGGGGCACAACGAGCAGTACTTC.

In its sample, this clone was seen a few times. The J gene is TRBJ1-1, the V gene TRBV7-9; no firm D call. The V gene lost 5 bases and the J gene lost 11 bases, with 15 bases spanning the gap. The CDR3 runs 12 residues. CDR1 SEHNR and CDR2 FQNEAQ come from the germline V gene (reference sequence). Here the CDR3 DNA reads TGTGCCAGCAGCCCCTCCCGGGGTGGGGCTTTCTTT. Translated: CASSPSRGGAFF.

The rearrangement links TRBV18 to TRBJ1-4; D gene ambiguous. The CDR3 runs 13 residues. The germline V and J ends were trimmed by 1 base and 7 bases, with 7 bases remaining between them. Germline CDR1 is KGHSH and CDR2 is LQKENI. The CDR3, as DNA: TGTGCCAGCTCACCACGCCAGTCTGAAAAACTGTTTTTT. It translates to CASSPRQSEKLFF. Looking up the rest from reference TRBV18 and TRBJ1-4 gives the full variable domain: NAGVMQNPRHLVRRRGQEARLRCSPMKGHSHVYWYRQLPEEGLKFMVYLQKENIIDESGMPKERFSAEFPKEGPSILRIQQVVRGDSAAYFCASSPRQSEKLFFGSGTQLSVL.

This rearrangement joins TRBV5-6 to TRBJ2-7, with TRBD2 as a possible D gene (5 bases). V was pared by 0 bases and J by 2 bases, with 12 bases between. The CDR3 extends over 15 amino acids. Per the germline V gene, CDR1 is SGHDT and CDR2 is YYEEEE. Written as DNA, the CDR3 is TGTGCCAGCAGCTTGGGAGACCGGGAAACCTACGAGCAGTACTTC. Amino acids: CASSLGDRETYEQYF.

The genes are TRBV5-4 and TRBJ1-3; D possibly corresponds to TRBD1 (6 bases). CDR3 length equals 19 residues. Trimming left V 2 bases short and J 0 bases short, with 21 bases between. CDR1 SGHNT and CDR2 YYREEE come from the germline V gene (reference sequence). CDR3 sequence reads: CASSFLWTDTISSGNTIYF. As DNA, the CDR3 is TGTGCCAGCAGCTTCCTGTGGACAGATACTATAAGCTCTGGAAACACCATATATTTT.

The chain joins TRBV5-6 to TRBJ2-7; 12 bases are a match to TRBD2. Per the germline V gene, CDR1 is SGHDT and CDR2 is YYEEEE. This CDR3 is 14 amino acids long. After removal of 3 bases from V and 4 bases from J, the junction contained 2 bases not matched to a gene. In DNA, the CDR3 is TGTGCCAGCAGCTATGGACTAGCGGGATACGAGCAGTACTTC. This codes for CASSYGLAGYEQYF.